One and the same sample provided the 19 T cell receptor beta chains below, sequenced in a study of blood T cells in healthy people across ages. Alongside a J-beta primer mix, a sample-barcoded 5' primer served in a second PCR lasting about 7 to 11 cycles. TCRdb reanalysed the 5' RACE reads using MiXCR and keeps one entry per CDR3 protein. The sample includes about 1,500,000 distinct CDR3 sequences, 25% to 30% of them seen just once. The specimen sequenced was blood. These TCRs come from a woman aged 25 to 39 in good health.

This clonotype was found many times. The chain uses TRBV7-2 and TRBJ2-1, with no clear D. The germline V gene has CDR1 SGHTA and CDR2 FQGNSA. Trimming took 1 base from V and 1 from J, leaving 8 bases between them. CDR3 length: 15 residues. CDR3 loop: CASSLGIGSYNEQFF. In nucleotides, the CDR3 is TGTGCCAGCAGCTTAGGTATCGGGTCCTACAATGAGCAGTTCTTC.

Only one count was recorded for this clonotype. The V and J genes are TRBV6-5 and TRBJ1-5, with D perhaps matching TRBD1 (5 bases). The ends were cut back, 0 bases at V and 6 bases at J, with 12 bases in the middle. Per germline, CDR1 MNHEY and CDR2 SVGAGI. The CDR3 has 15 amino acids. CDR3 residues: CASSYSSGATQPQHF. Here the CDR3 DNA reads TGTGCCAGCAGTTACTCTTCCGGGGCAACTCAGCCCCAGCATTTT.

The chain carries TRBV27 and TRBJ1-1, with D possibly TRBD1 on 6 matching bases. The CDR3 is 14 residues long. Germline values: CDR1 MNHEY, CDR2 SMNVEV (reference sequence). V dropped 6 bases and J dropped 4 bases, with 15 bases sitting between them. This CDR3 reads CASRGGAVGTEAFF. The CDR3 bases are TGTGCCAGCAGGGGGGGGGCGGTGGGCACTGAAGCTTTCTTT.

This chain uses TRBV9 with TRBJ2-3; 11 nucleotides align to TRBD2. This CDR3 contains 16 residues. After removal of 3 bases from V and 3 bases from J, the junction contained 6 bases not matched to a gene. Looked up from germline, CDR1 is SGDLS and CDR2 is YYNGEE. The CDR3 protein is CASSETTSGATDTQYF. Here the CDR3 DNA reads TGTGCCAGCAGCGAAACGACTAGCGGGGCAACAGATACGCAGTATTTT. The entire variable domain, with the rest obtained from reference TRBV9 and TRBJ2-3, is as follows: DSGVTQTPKHLITATGQRVTLRCSPRSGDLSVYWYQQSLDQGLQFLIQYYNGEERAKGNILERFSAQQFPDLHSELNLSSLELGDSALYFCASSETTSGATDTQYFGPGTRLTVL.

The chain is built from TRBV10-3 and TRBJ2-5; 7 bases map to TRBD2. The J call may be in error: the DNA end matches TRBJ2-7 better. The CDR3 totals 13 residues. CDR1 and CDR2 from the germline V gene are ENHRY and SYGVKD. The CDR3 protein is CAIRGGRTSEQYF. Here the CDR3 DNA reads TGTGCCATCAGGGGCGGGAGAACGAGCGAGCAGTACTTC.

To note about this clonotype: This may be a read error: a much more frequent sequence differs by one nucleotide. The chain employs TRBV7-9 and TRBJ1-6; D is possibly TRBD1 (5 bases). The V gene's germline CDR1 is SEHNR and CDR2 FQNEAQ (reference sequence). The V and J ends lost 2 bases and 5 bases respectively, with 7 bases between them. There are 14 residues in the CDR3. CDR3 DNA: TGTGCCAGCAGCTTACGGGGGAATAATTCACCCCTCCACTTT. Its translation: CASSLRGNNSPLHF.

The J gene is TRBJ2-6, the V gene TRBV29-1; 9 nucleotides agree with TRBD2. The CDR3 covers 20 residues. From germline, CDR1 is SQVTM and CDR2 ANQGSEA. The CDR3 DNA reads as TGCACCGCGGGGGGGAACCCGTTTCGGGTAAGCCACTCTGGGGCCAACGTCCTGACTTTC. The encoded protein is CTAGGNPFRVSHSGANVLTF.

This clonotype has only a few counts. The chain couples TRBV12-3 or TRBV12-4 to TRBJ2-1, with TRBD2 identical over 7 bases. V was clipped by 5 bases and J by 4 bases; unmatched bases: 8. This CDR3 has 15 residues. CDR3 loop: CASSQAGLPYNEQFF. The CDR3 nucleotides read TGTGCCAGCAGTCAAGCGGGACTACCATACAATGAGCAGTTCTTC.

The J gene is TRBJ1-5, the V gene TRBV20-1; no definite D call. The CDR3 consists of 13 residues. The germline V gene encodes CDR1 DFQATT and CDR2 SNEGSKA (reference sequence). V gave up 4 bases and J gave up 2 bases, with 9 bases separating them. The CDR3 is CSAISGGNQPQHF. The CDR3 DNA sequence: TGCAGTGCTATAAGCGGGGGCAATCAGCCCCAGCATTTT.

This clonotype was observed a handful of times. The chain combines TRBV12-3 or TRBV12-4 with TRBJ2-1, with D possibly matching TRBD1 (6 bases). This CDR3 has 17 amino acids. Trimming stripped 7 bases from V and 6 bases from J, with 25 bases between. Here the CDR3 DNA reads TGTGCCAGCATCCGGTACAGGGCCGGGACAATTTCCAATGAGCAGTTCTTC. This translates into CASIRYRAGTISNEQFF.

This rearrangement joins TRBV29-1 to TRBJ2-5; 7 bases map to TRBD2. The CDR3 spans 12 residues. V was pared by 6 bases and J by 0 bases, with 1 base of the junction left unmatched. CDR1 and CDR2 from the germline V gene are SQVTM and ANQGSEA. CDR3 residues: CSVGRDQETQYF. CDR3 coding DNA: TGCAGCGTGGGGAGGGACCAAGAGACCCAGTACTTC.

This clonotype occurred many times. J is TRBJ2-1 and V is TRBV20-1; either TRBD1 or TRBD2 may fit D (5 bases each). Germline V gene lookup returns CDR1 DFQATT and CDR2 SNEGSKA (reference sequence). V lost 0 bases, J lost 15 bases, and 15 bases lay in between. This CDR3 has 12 amino acids. The CDR3 spells CSARDTGAGGFF. The CDR3 nucleotides read TGCAGTGCTAGAGATACCGGGGCCGGCGGGTTCTTC.

This chain links TRBV5-5 with TRBJ2-7, with D hard to call. The CDR3 runs 13 residues. The germline CDR1 and CDR2 sequences are SGHKS and YYEKEE (reference sequence). The germline V and J ends were trimmed by 5 bases and 3 bases, with 12 bases remaining between them. As DNA, the CDR3 is TGTGCCAGCAGTTCCCCGCCCCGCTACGAGCAGTACTTC. Its protein is CASSSPPRYEQYF. The full variable domain, completed using reference TRBV5-5 and TRBJ2-7, is DAGVTQSPTHLIKTRGQQVTLRCSPISGHKSVSWYQQVLGQGPQFIFQYYEKEERGRGNFPDRFSARQFPNYSSELNVNALLLGDSALYLCASSSPPRYEQYFGPGTRLTVT.

The CDR3 reads CSVENDRLYTF. The CDR3 DNA sequence: TGCAGCGTTGAAAATGACAGACTCTACACCTTC. V usage is TRBV29-1 and J usage is TRBJ1-2; a possible D gene is TRBD1 (5 bases). The CDR3 runs 11 residues. Trimming shortened V by 2 bases and J by 10 bases, and 11 bases separated the two germline ends. Germline CDR1 and CDR2: SQVTM and ANQGSEA.

This clonotype was detected a few times. The V call is TRBV7-9, the J call TRBJ2-1; weak D call: TRBD2 (6 bases). Trimming left V 5 bases short and J 9 bases short, with 17 bases between. The CDR3 has 14 amino acids. Germline V gene sequence: CDR1 SEHNR, CDR2 FQNEAQ (reference sequence). The CDR3 DNA follows: TGTGCCAGCAGCCCGCTGGGGGGTAACACTGAGCAGTTCTTC. It is translated as CASSPLGGNTEQFF.

The count of this clonotype is one. The chain has TRBV18 and TRBJ2-1; possibly TRBD2 for D (5 bases). The V end was cut by 1 base, the J end by 7 bases, with 11 bases between. The germline V gene encodes CDR1 KGHSH and CDR2 LQKENI. This CDR3 spans 14 amino acids. This CDR3 reads CASSPQGTGNEQFF. CDR3 DNA sequence: TGTGCCAGCTCACCACAGGGAACGGGGAATGAGCAGTTCTTC.

The table lists this clonotype with a few counts. This chain connects TRBV7-2 to TRBJ1-1; 11 positions match TRBD1. Per germline, CDR1 SGHTA and CDR2 FQGNSA. The CDR3 contains 13 residues. V gave up 3 bases and J gave up 9 bases; unmatched junction bases: 3. CDR3 sequence reads: CASSLDRGRKAFF. The CDR3 DNA is TGTGCCAGCAGCTTGGACAGGGGGCGGAAAGCTTTCTTT.

This clonotype was counted a few times. The chain combines TRBV12-3 or TRBV12-4 with TRBJ2-3, with D possibly being TRBD2 (5 bases). This CDR3 region has 15 residues. The germline V and J ends were trimmed by 3 bases and 0 bases, with 10 bases remaining between them. This CDR3 reads CASSFGGLSTDTQYF. For the CDR3, the DNA is TGTGCCAGCAGTTTCGGAGGCCTTAGCACAGATACGCAGTATTTT.

This clonotype has at least ten counts. V and J are TRBV12-3 or TRBV12-4 and TRBJ2-7, with 8 bases matching TRBD2. The CDR3 spans 13 residues. Germline trimming cut 6 bases from V and 6 bases from J; bases unmatched to any gene: 7. For the CDR3, the DNA is TGTGCCAGCAGAACCGGGGGGGCTGGCGAGCAGTACTTC. Translated: CASRTGGAGEQYF.